This TCR beta chain was obtained from a study of PD-1 blockade in mismatch repair-deficient tumors. Study-level results: Rapid post-treatment expansion, then contraction, generally preceding radiologic response, marked tumor-resident clones.

A note on this clone: Its antigen is not known.

Here immunoSEQ multiplex PCR was the method, and the copy in TCRdb shows in-frame clones only, minus some. The repertoire holds over 75,000 clones, with approximately 81% as singletons. CDR3 size: 12 residues. Per the germline V gene, CDR1 is ENHRY and CDR2 is SYGVKD. Losses at the gene ends were 10 bases for V and 7 bases for J; bases not matched to a gene: 6. Sequences were derived from peripheral blood, sampled 12 weeks after starting pembrolizumab. This clonotype was sampled from an adult with mismatch repair-deficient cancer. J is TRBJ2-1 and V is TRBV10-3; TRBD1 aligns across 8 bases. Here the CDR3 reads CATARGLNEQFF. The DNA of the CDR3 is TGTGCCACGGCCAGGGGGCTGAATGAGCAGTTCTTC.